Listed below are T cell receptor beta chains from one sample, sequenced in a study of blood T cell repertoires in COVID-19. Assay used: immunoSEQ multiplex PCR; TCRdb lists only in-frame clones, some missing. Of about 130,000 clones in the sample, around 88% were seen once. The specimen sequenced was peripheral blood. These receptors were collected from a man aged 45 to 65 with acute or convalescent COVID-19. CDR3s include the opening cysteine and the closing phenylalanine or tryptophan. D genes are given only for firm matches. Clone size, where shown, is once, few, many, or a class for clones that have expanded.

D gene | J gene | clone size | V gene | CDR3 protein | CDR3 DNA
TRBD1 | TRBJ2-3 | - | TRBV10-3 | CAIREDRADTQYF | TGTGCCATCAGGGAGGACAGGGCAGATACGCAGTATTTT
- | TRBJ1-2 | - | TRBV5-1 | CASWAGDHYGYTF | TGCGCCAGCTGGGCAGGGGACCACTATGGCTACACCTTC
- | TRBJ1-4 | - | TRBV2 | CASSANRKTDEKLFF | TGTGCCAGCAGTGCCAACAGGAAAACCGATGAAAAACTGTTTTTT
- | TRBJ1-6 | few | TRBV11-2 | CASSLAEGVWSPLHF | TGTGCCAGCAGCTTAGCGGAGGGTGTTTGGTCACCCCTCCACTTT
TRBD1 | TRBJ1-4 | - | TRBV5-8 | CASSLTGGEEKLFF | TGTGCCAGCAGCTTGACAGGGGGGGAAGAAAAACTGTTTTTT
TRBD1 | TRBJ1-1 | - | TRBV5-1 | CASGAQGHSTEAFF | TGCGCCTCCGGGGCACAGGGGCATTCCACTGAAGCTTTCTTT
TRBD1 | TRBJ1-2 | - | TRBV2 | CASSIGRGQLYGYTF | TGTGCCAGCAGTATAGGAAGGGGGCAGCTCTATGGCTACACCTTC
- | TRBJ1-6 | - | TRBV14 | CASSRVYNSPLHF | TGTGCCAGCAGTCGGGTCTATAATTCACCCCTCCACTTT
- | TRBJ2-5 | - | TRBV19 | CASSTDNRQETQYF | TGTGCCAGTAGTACCGACAACCGCCAAGAGACCCAGTACTTC
- | TRBJ2-3 | - | TRBV6-6 | CASRYTDTQYF | TGTGCCAGCAGGTACACAGATACGCAGTATTTT
- | TRBJ1-1 | once | TRBV5-4 | CASSEDSQDTEAFF | TGTGCCAGCAGCGAAGACAGTCAGGACACTGAAGCTTTCTTT
- | TRBJ2-7 | - | TRBV9 | CASSDPRSPYEQYF | TGTGCCAGCAGCGACCCGCGATCACCCTACGAGCAGTACTTC
- | TRBJ2-7 | - | TRBV18 | CASSGGVNYEQYF | TGTGCCAGCTCAGGAGGTGTGAATTACGAGCAGTACTTC
TRBD1 | TRBJ1-1 | - | TRBV5-1 | CASSLGRDRPNTEAFF | TGCGCCAGCAGCCTGGGGCGGGACAGGCCGAACACTGAAGCTTTCTTT
TRBD2 | TRBJ2-1 | - | TRBV6-2/TRBV6-3 | CASSSRYGLAGHNEQFF | TGTGCCAGCAGTTCCCGTTACGGGCTAGCGGGACACAATGAGCAGTTCTTC
TRBD2 | TRBJ2-3 | - | TRBV18 | CASSPVGGSTDTQYF | TGTGCCAGCTCACCCGTGGGGGGGAGCACAGATACGCAGTATTTT
TRBD1 | TRBJ1-2 | once | TRBV5-6 | CASSLVQGKAYGYTF | TGTGCCAGCAGCTTGGTACAGGGGAAAGCCTATGGCTACACCTTC
- | TRBJ2-3 | - | TRBV7-2 | CASSLVRDTQYF | TGTGCCAGCAGCTTAGTCAGAGATACGCAGTATTTT
- | TRBJ1-1 | once | TRBV5-6 | CASSRGTRAAFF | TGTGCCAGCAGCCGGGGGACGCGAGCCGCTTTCTTT
TRBD1 | TRBJ1-4 | once | TRBV2 | CASLVTGGLGEKLFF | TGTGCCAGCTTAGTGACAGGGGGCCTGGGTGAAAAACTGTTTTTT
TRBD2 | TRBJ2-1 | once | TRBV7-9 | CASSPLAGGSDEQFF | TGTGCCAGCAGCCCCCTGGCGGGGGGTAGTGATGAGCAGTTCTTC
TRBD2 | TRBJ2-1 | few | TRBV5-1 | CASSSQTSGGLIYNEQFF | TGCGCCAGCAGCTCTCAGACTAGCGGGGGGTTAATTTACAATGAGCAGTTCTTC
- | TRBJ1-1 | - | TRBV7-9 | CASSLSIGRTEAFF | TGTGCCAGCAGCCTCTCGATTGGGAGGACTGAAGCTTTCTTT
- | TRBJ1-2 | - | TRBV6-6 | CASSSYTAGSNYGYTF | TGTGCCAGCAGTTCCTACACAGCGGGGTCTAACTATGGCTACACCTTC
TRBD1 | TRBJ2-6 | - | TRBV29-1 | CSVRGTGSAGANVLTF | TGCAGCGTTCGAGGGACAGGGTCCGCTGGGGCCAACGTCCTGACTTTC
TRBD1 | TRBJ1-2 | - | TRBV6-5 | CASRGTGGDDGYTF | TGTGCCAGCAGGGGGACAGGGGGCGACGATGGCTACACCTTC
- | TRBJ2-1 | - | TRBV4-1 | CASSPVRGGSYNEQFF | TGCGCCAGCAGCCCGGTAAGGGGGGGCTCCTACAATGAGCAGTTCTTC
- | TRBJ2-6 | - | TRBV6-5 | CASSYEAAGANVLTF | TGTGCCAGCAGTTACGAGGCAGCTGGGGCCAACGTCCTGACTTTC
TRBD2 | TRBJ2-5 | - | TRBV27 | CASRLAGVSETQYF | TGTGCCAGCAGATTAGCGGGAGTATCGGAGACCCAGTACTTC
- | TRBJ2-1 | - | TRBV5-5 | CASWVDSRPFEQFF | TGTGCCAGCTGGGTAGACAGCCGTCCTTTTGAGCAGTTCTTC
- | TRBJ1-1 | - | TRBV11-3 | CASSLDGTSNTEAFF | TGTGCCAGCAGCTTAGACGGGACATCGAACACTGAAGCTTTCTTT
TRBD2 | TRBJ2-3 | - | TRBV7-9 | CASSLSGLAGDTQYF | TGTGCCAGCAGCTTATCCGGACTAGCGGGAGATACGCAGTATTTT
TRBD1 | TRBJ1-4 | - | TRBV7-9 | CASSLRDRPDEKLFF | TGTGCCAGCAGCTTAAGGGACAGACCAGATGAAAAACTGTTTTTT
- | TRBJ2-1 | - | TRBV6-6 | CASSYPVGADNEQFF | TGTGCCAGCAGTTACCCCGTGGGGGCGGACAATGAGCAGTTCTTC
- | TRBJ1-4 | - | TRBV29-1 | CSVGRAETDEKLFF | TGCAGCGTTGGGCGCGCGGAGACGGATGAAAAACTGTTTTTT
- | TRBJ2-2 | - | TRBV5-5 | CASSISGELFF | TGTGCCAGCAGCATATCCGGGGAGCTGTTTTTT
TRBD1 | TRBJ1-6 | - | TRBV5-1 | CASSLGDRGDSPLHF | TGCGCCAGCTCCCTGGGGGACAGGGGAGATTCACCCCTCCACTTT
- | TRBJ2-3 | - | TRBV19 | CASSARGTDTQYF | TGTGCCAGTAGCGCCCGGGGCACAGATACGCAGTATTTT
- | TRBJ1-2 | - | TRBV19 | CASSPLDRSNYGYTF | TGTGCCAGTAGTCCCTTGGACAGAAGTAACTATGGCTACACCTTC
- | TRBJ1-1 | - | TRBV10-2 | CASRPVPPSTEAFF | TGCGCCAGCAGACCAGTTCCCCCCAGCACTGAAGCTTTCTTT
- | TRBJ1-5 | - | TRBV19 | CASSIGGRNQPQHF | TGTGCCAGTAGTATAGGAGGCAGAAATCAGCCCCAGCATTTT
- | TRBJ1-4 | few | TRBV18 | CASSPPSSGSGEKLFF | TGTGCCAGCTCACCACCGTCAAGTGGTAGTGGTGAAAAACTGTTTTTT
- | TRBJ1-2 | - | TRBV7-2 | CASSLRVTPGGYTF | TGTGCCAGCAGCCTCCGGGTCACCCCGGGTGGCTACACCTTC
TRBD1 | TRBJ1-2 | - | TRBV2 | CASSGRQGATSGYTF | TGTGCCAGCAGTGGTCGACAGGGGGCCACGAGTGGCTACACCTTC
TRBD1 | TRBJ1-3 | - | TRBV28 | CASSSPGQGLYTIYF | TGTGCCAGCAGTTCCCCGGGACAGGGTTTGTACACCATATATTTT
- | TRBJ2-2 | - | TRBV4-1 | CASSQWGHNTGELFF | TGCGCCAGCAGCCAATGGGGACATAACACCGGGGAGCTGTTTTTT
- | TRBJ1-1 | - | TRBV28 | CASSFGTLGLNTEAFF | TGTGCCAGCAGTTTTGGGACTTTGGGGTTGAACACTGAAGCTTTCTTT
TRBD2 | TRBJ2-7 | - | TRBV5-8 | CASSLVRASGGSYEQYF | TGTGCCAGCAGCTTGGTAAGGGCTAGCGGGGGATCCTACGAGCAGTACTTC
- | TRBJ2-7 | once | TRBV2 | CASWDSSSYEQYF | TGTGCCAGCTGGGACTCTAGCTCCTACGAGCAGTACTTC
- | TRBJ1-2 | - | TRBV7-2 | CASSSRYRVLGGYTF | TGTGCCAGCAGCTCGAGGTACAGGGTTCTTGGTGGCTACACCTTC
- | TRBJ2-2 | - | TRBV14 | CASSQGADARPLYTGELFF | TGTGCCAGCAGCCAGGGGGCGGACGCCCGACCCCTCTACACCGGGGAGCTGTTTTTT